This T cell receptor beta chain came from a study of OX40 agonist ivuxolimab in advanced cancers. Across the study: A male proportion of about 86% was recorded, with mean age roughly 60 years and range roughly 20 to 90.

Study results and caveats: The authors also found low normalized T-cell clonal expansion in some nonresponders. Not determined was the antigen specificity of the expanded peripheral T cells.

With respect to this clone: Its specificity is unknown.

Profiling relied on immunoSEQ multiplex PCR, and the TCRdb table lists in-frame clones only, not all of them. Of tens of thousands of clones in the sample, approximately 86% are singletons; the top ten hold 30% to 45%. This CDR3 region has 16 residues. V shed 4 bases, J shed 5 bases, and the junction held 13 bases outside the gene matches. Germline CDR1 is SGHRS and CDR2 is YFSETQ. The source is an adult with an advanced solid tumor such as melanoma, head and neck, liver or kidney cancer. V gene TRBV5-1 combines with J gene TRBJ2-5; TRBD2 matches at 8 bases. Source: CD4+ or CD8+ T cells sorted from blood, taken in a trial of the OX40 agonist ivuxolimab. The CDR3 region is CASSKAVAGGWETQYF. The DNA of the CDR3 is TGCGCCAGCAGCAAGGCGGTCGCGGGGGGATGGGAGACCCAGTACTTC.